Here is one T cell receptor (beta chain) with its context. The CDR3 runs to 16 residues. The ends lost 0 bases at V and 3 bases at J; junction bases unmatched: 7. Germline CDR1 reads SGDLS; CDR2 reads YYNGEE. Method: immunoSEQ multiplex PCR; TCRdb's copy keeps in-frame clones and lacks some. The sample yields around 440,000 clones, about 87% seen once. These data belong to a study of blood T cell repertoires in COVID-19. Study-level background: From T cells, B-cell-depleted T cells, or PBMCs came the material, which was cDNA or gDNA.

Sequencing input: peripheral blood. The chain is built from TRBV9 and TRBJ2-3; 7 positions agree with TRBD2. The clonotype was recovered from a woman in her 50s with COVID-19, enrolled during active disease. The CDR3 DNA reads TGTGCCAGCAGCGTAGAAGGGCAGGGAGGGACAGATACGCAGTATTTT. Protein sequence: CASSVEGQGGTDTQYF.